What follows are 31 T cell receptor beta chains derived from one specimen sequenced in a study of T cell responses to AZD1222 COVID-19 vaccine. Profiling relied on immunoSEQ multiplex PCR, and the TCRdb table lists in-frame clones only, not all of them. The sample has 150,000 to 200,000 clones; about 92% are singletons. This specimen consisted of peripheral blood, obtained 28 days after the second AZD1222 dose. These receptors originate from an adult who received the AZD1222 COVID-19 vaccine.

This sequence joins TRBV5-6 and TRBJ1-2; TRBD1 aligns across 10 bases. CDR1 SGHDT and CDR2 YYEEEE come from the germline V gene. The CDR3 runs to 19 residues. Trimming removed 4 bases from V and 4 bases from J; junction bases left unmatched: 19. CDR3 in amino acids: CASSQSSGTGATVGYGYTF. CDR3 DNA sequence: TGTGCCAGCAGCCAGTCTTCCGGGACAGGGGCCACAGTGGGCTATGGCTACACCTTC.

The chain employs TRBV3-1 (or the pseudogene TRBV3-2) and TRBJ1-3; TRBD1 might be the D (6 bases). Trimming cost V 0 bases and J 0 bases, with 12 bases left between them. Germline V gene data show CDR1 as LGHDT and CDR2 as YNNKEL (reference sequence). The CDR3 is made up of 17 amino acids. The CDR3 is CASSQDPRGPSGNTIYF. The CDR3 DNA reads as TGTGCCAGCAGCCAAGATCCCCGGGGGCCCTCTGGAAACACCATATATTTT.

The chain combines TRBV7-9 with TRBJ2-7; perhaps TRBD2 as D (6 bases). V was pared by 2 bases and J by 5 bases, with 16 bases between. Germline V gene lookup returns CDR1 SEHNR and CDR2 FQNEAQ (reference sequence). The CDR3 is made up of 15 amino acids. The CDR3 DNA follows: TGTGCCAGCAGCTTAATGTCCCGGGGGAACAACGAGCAGTACTTC. Translated: CASSLMSRGNNEQYF.

The V and J genes are TRBV11-3 and TRBJ1-1, with D tentatively TRBD1 (5 bases). Germline V gene data show CDR1 as SGHNT and CDR2 as YENEEA. This CDR3 has 13 amino acids. Trimming stripped 8 bases from V and 4 bases from J, with 14 bases between. The CDR3 DNA reads TGTGCCAGCGCGCCGATGGGGGGCACTGAAGCTTTCTTT. Amino acids: CASAPMGGTEAFF. The full variable domain, rest sourced from reference TRBV11-3 and TRBJ1-1, is EAGVVQSPRYKIIEKKQPVAFWCNPISGHNTLYWYLQNLGQGPELLIRYENEEAVDDSQLPKDRFSAERLKGVDSTLKIQPAELGDSAVYLCASAPMGGTEAFFGQGTRLTVV.

The chain joins TRBV12-3 or TRBV12-4 to TRBJ1-1; TRBD1 agrees at 9 bases. The CDR3 loop spans 13 amino acids. J lost 6 bases, V lost 6 bases, and 5 bases had no gene match. This chain's CDR3 is CASRSTGGAEAFF. The CDR3 DNA sequence: TGTGCCAGCAGGTCGACAGGGGGTGCTGAAGCTTTCTTT.

The rearrangement joins TRBV24-1 to TRBJ1-5, with TRBD1 matching over 9 bases. CDR3 length: 15 amino acids. After removal of 4 bases from V and 2 bases from J, the junction contained 2 bases not matched to a gene. Per the germline V gene, CDR1 is KGHDR and CDR2 is SFDVKD. Written as DNA, the CDR3 is TGTGCCACCAGTGAGTGGACAGGGGGCAATCAGCCCCAGCATTTT. It codes for CATSEWTGGNQPQHF.

V is TRBV19 and J is TRBJ1-2; 8 positions match TRBD1. CDR3 length: 14 amino acids. J was trimmed by 4 bases and V by 6 bases; bases with no gene match: 7. Germline-derived CDR1 and CDR2 are LNHDA and SQIVND (reference sequence). CDR3 DNA: TGTGCCAGTAGGCAGACAGGGGCCTTCTATGGCTACACCTTC. Its protein product is CASRQTGAFYGYTF.

This clone was detected only a few times. V and J are TRBV3-1 (or the pseudogene TRBV3-2) and TRBJ1-4; 7 bases map to TRBD1. The ends lost 4 bases at V and 0 bases at J; junction bases unmatched: 5. Germline V gene data show CDR1 as LGHDT and CDR2 as YNNKEL (reference sequence). The length of the CDR3 is 16 residues. The CDR3 coding sequence is TGTGCCAGCAGCCCGAACAGGGGAACAACTAATGAAAAACTGTTTTTT. This translates into CASSPNRGTTNEKLFF.

The gene calls are TRBV27 and TRBJ1-4, with 10 bases that match TRBD1. CDR3 length: 13 amino acids. J lost 11 bases, V lost 4 bases, and 4 bases had no gene match. Germline CDR1 MNHEY, CDR2 SMNVEV (reference sequence). The CDR3: CASSSDRGRKLFF. The CDR3 DNA reads TGTGCCAGCAGTTCAGACAGGGGGCGCAAACTGTTTTTT.

Remarks on this clone: A much more abundant neighbour one base away suggests this may be a read error. The chain carries TRBV5-6 and TRBJ2-7; D not resolved. V gave up 3 bases and J gave up 2 bases, with 6 bases separating them. The CDR3 covers 12 residues. In germline, CDR1 is SGHDT, CDR2 YYEEEE. The DNA for the CDR3 is TGTGCCAGCAGCTCGGGCGCCTACGAGCAGTACTTC. It encodes CASSSGAYEQYF.

The chain joins TRBV6-5 to TRBJ1-1; unclear D gene. The germline V gene encodes CDR1 MNHEY and CDR2 SVGAGI. Trimming took off 7 bases at V and 4 bases at J, with 13 bases between the two ends. CDR3 size: 13 residues. CDR3 region: CASTKAESTEAFF. CDR3 nucleotides: TGTGCCAGCACGAAGGCAGAGAGCACTGAAGCTTTCTTT.

The rearrangement uses TRBV4-1 and TRBJ2-1; D remains unclear. The CDR3 is 13 amino acids. The germline CDR1 and CDR2 sequences are MGHRA and YSYEKL. The ends were cut back, 4 bases at V and 4 bases at J, with 8 bases in the middle. CDR3 sequence (DNA): TGCGCCAGCAGCCCCTGGGCGTACAATGAGCAGTTCTTC. Protein: CASSPWAYNEQFF.

This rearrangement joins TRBV23-1 to TRBJ1-1, with 9 bases aligning to TRBD1. TRBV23-1 is reported as an ORF; its role is uncertain. This CDR3 comprises 16 residues. V lost 4 bases, J lost 4 bases, and 10 bases stayed unmatched. As DNA, the CDR3 is TGCGCCAGCAGTCCCCCCTACACAGGGGGCTTCACTGAAGCTTTCTTT. Translation gives CASSPPYTGGFTEAFF.

This clone occurred once. This chain connects TRBV30 to TRBJ2-7; TRBD1 or TRBD2 may be the D gene (5 bases each). V was cut by 0 bases and J by 3 bases, with 12 bases left in between. This CDR3 has 14 amino acids. Per germline, CDR1 GTSNPN and CDR2 SVGIG (reference sequence). The CDR3: CAWSVPGRYYEQYF. The CDR3 DNA is TGTGCCTGGAGTGTACCGGGACGATACTACGAGCAGTACTTC. Full variable domain (remainder filled in from reference TRBV30 and TRBJ2-7): SQTIHQWPATLVQPVGSPLSLECTVEGTSNPNLYWYRQAAGRGLQLLFYSVGIGQISSEVPQNLSASRPQDRQFILSSKKLLLSDSGFYLCAWSVPGRYYEQYFGPGTRLTVT.

The chain links TRBV19 to TRBJ1-1, with D unresolved. Germline V gene lookup returns CDR1 LNHDA and CDR2 SQIVND (reference sequence). V was pared by 3 bases and J by 3 bases, with 8 bases between. This CDR3 is 13 amino acids long. CDR3 sequence (DNA): TGTGCCAGTAGTATTCTGGCCGACACTGAAGCTTTCTTT. It yields the protein CASSILADTEAFF. The full variable domain, rest sourced from reference TRBV19 and TRBJ1-1, is DGGITQSPKYLFRKEGQNVTLSCEQNLNHDAMYWYRQDPGQGLRLIYYSQIVNDFQKGDIAEGYSVSREKKESFPLTVTSAQKNPTAFYLCASSILADTEAFFGQGTRLTVV.

The chain recombines TRBV13 with TRBJ1-1; D unclear. The CDR3 covers 13 residues. CDR1 and CDR2 (germline): PRHDT, FYEKMQ (reference sequence). V was shortened by 6 bases and J by 1 base, with 9 bases between the two germline ends. The CDR3 DNA reads as TGTGCCAGCAGGGGCCAGAGGAACACTGAAGCTTTCTTT. Translation gives CASRGQRNTEAFF.

The V gene is TRBV9, the J gene TRBJ2-3, with TRBD2 matching over 11 bases. CDR1 SGDLS and CDR2 YYNGEE come from the germline V gene. J was trimmed by 0 bases and V by 0 bases; bases with no gene match: 12. The CDR3 runs to 20 residues. CDR3 loop: CASSVAESGLAERSTDTQYF. In nucleotides, the CDR3 is TGTGCCAGCAGCGTAGCTGAGTCGGGACTAGCGGAACGTAGCACAGATACGCAGTATTTT. The full variable domain, in which reference TRBV9 and TRBJ2-3 provide the parts outside the CDR3, is DSGVTQTPKHLITATGQRVTLRCSPRSGDLSVYWYQQSLDQGLQFLIQYYNGEERAKGNILERFSAQQFPDLHSELNLSSLELGDSALYFCASSVAESGLAERSTDTQYFGPGTRLTVL.

The rearrangement links TRBV19 to TRBJ2-3; 7 bases agree with TRBD2. The CDR3 runs 15 residues. CDR1 LNHDA and CDR2 SQIVND come from the germline V gene (reference sequence). Germline trimming cut 3 bases from V and 2 bases from J; bases unmatched to any gene: 5. CDR3 in DNA: TGTGCCAGTAGTATTGGCGGGGGAGACACAGATACGCAGTATTTT. Translation: CASSIGGGDTDTQYF.

The chain has TRBV2 and TRBJ1-2, with TRBD1 identical over 10 bases. From germline, CDR1 is SNHLY and CDR2 FYNNEI. V lost 8 bases and J lost 4; bases outside the gene matches: 7. The CDR3 is made up of 14 amino acids. Here the CDR3 DNA reads TGTGCCAGCGAAACCGGGACAGGGGCCTATGGCTACACCTTC. Its protein is CASETGTGAYGYTF.

This chain links TRBV18 with TRBJ1-1; 12 nucleotides align to TRBD1. The CDR3 runs to 15 residues. In germline, CDR1 is KGHSH, CDR2 LQKENI. With V trimmed by 3 bases and J by 5 bases, 4 bases remained unmatched. The DNA of the CDR3 is TGTGCCAGCTCACCCCGGGACAGGGGGCCGACTGAAGCTTTCTTT. Amino acids: CASSPRDRGPTEAFF. The full variable domain, completed using reference TRBV18 and TRBJ1-1, is NAGVMQNPRHLVRRRGQEARLRCSPMKGHSHVYWYRQLPEEGLKFMVYLQKENIIDESGMPKERFSAEFPKEGPSILRIQQVVRGDSAAYFCASSPRDRGPTEAFFGQGTRLTVV.

The chain carries TRBV9 and TRBJ2-7; weak D call: TRBD1 (5 bases). With 0 bases removed from V and 5 bases from J, the gap between germline ends came to 15 bases. CDR1 and CDR2 (germline): SGDLS, YYNGEE. This CDR3 is 15 amino acids long. As DNA, the CDR3 is TGTGCCAGCAGCGTAGGCGTACAGGCTAGGGACGAGCAGTACTTC. It translates to CASSVGVQARDEQYF.

This sequence joins TRBV18 and TRBJ1-1; D not certain. The CDR3 spans 12 residues. V gave up 6 bases and J gave up 2 bases, with 7 bases separating them. Germline loops: CDR1 KGHSH, CDR2 LQKENI. CDR3 nucleotides: TGTGCCAGCTCCCCTTCCAACACTGAAGCTTTCTTT. Translation: CASSPSNTEAFF.

This clone was observed a single time. The rearrangement uses TRBV18 and TRBJ1-2, with D perhaps TRBD1 (6 bases). The V gene's germline CDR1 is KGHSH and CDR2 LQKENI. The V and J ends lost 1 base and 8 bases respectively, with 11 bases between them. The CDR3 totals 13 residues. The chain's CDR3 is CASSPQGGQGYTF. DNA for the CDR3: TGTGCCAGCTCACCACAGGGGGGGCAGGGCTACACCTTC.

The chain joins TRBV6-5 to TRBJ1-1; weak D call: TRBD1 (5 bases). Trimming took off 4 bases at V and 4 bases at J, with 10 bases between the two ends. Germline V lookup: CDR1 MNHEY, CDR2 SVGAGI. The CDR3 is 13 residues long. The CDR3, as DNA: TGTGCCAGCAGTTCGACCGGGGGCACTGAAGCTTTCTTT. Translated: CASSSTGGTEAFF.

The rearrangement uses TRBV6-5 and TRBJ1-1; TRBD1 is a possible D gene (6 bases). Germline loops: CDR1 MNHEY, CDR2 SVGAGI. The CDR3 runs to 15 residues. The V end was cut by 6 bases, the J end by 1 base, with 15 bases between. Here the CDR3 reads CASSLLQGGNTEAFF. The CDR3 DNA reads as TGTGCCAGCAGCCTTTTACAGGGTGGGAACACTGAAGCTTTCTTT.

This clone has only a few counts. This chain links TRBV4-2 with TRBJ1-4; D is ambiguous. This CDR3 spans 13 amino acids. Germline CDR1 reads LGHNA; CDR2 reads YNFKEQ. V was clipped by 0 bases and J by 6 bases, with 5 bases between them. The DNA of the CDR3 is TGTGCCAGCAGCCAAGAGAGTGATGAAAAACTGTTTTTT. Residues: CASSQESDEKLFF.

The chain links TRBV29-1 to TRBJ2-2; D unresolved. The germline V and J ends were trimmed by 5 bases and 5 bases, with 6 bases remaining between them. Germline V gene sequence: CDR1 SQVTM, CDR2 ANQGSEA. The CDR3 extends over 11 amino acids. The CDR3 reads CSVSWTGELFF. The DNA of the CDR3 is TGCAGCGTTTCGTGGACCGGGGAGCTGTTTTTT.

Here the CDR3 DNA reads TGCGCCAGCAGCTTGGGAGAGGGTGATAGCTATGGCTACACCTTC. Translation: CASSLGEGDSYGYTF. The rearrangement links TRBV5-1 to TRBJ1-2; D gene ambiguous. Between the trimmed V and J ends, which lost 0 bases and 4 bases, there was a span of 13 bases. The CDR3 extends over 15 amino acids. Germline CDR1 SGHRS, CDR2 YFSETQ.

The chain recombines TRBV29-1 with TRBJ1-2, with D perhaps matching TRBD1 (5 bases). Trimming took off 3 bases at V and 12 bases at J, with 17 bases between the two ends. Germline V CDR1 and CDR2: SQVTM, ANQGSEA. The CDR3 is made up of 12 amino acids. Here the CDR3 reads CSVDKRGGDHTF. The CDR3 bases are TGCAGCGTTGACAAACGTGGGGGGGACCACACCTTC.

The V call is TRBV7-6, the J call TRBJ1-3; weak D call: TRBD1 (5 bases). V shed 3 bases and J shed 4 bases, with 16 bases lying between them. Germline V gene lookup returns CDR1 SGHVS and CDR2 FNYEAQ. CDR3 length equals 16 residues. The CDR3 coding sequence is TGTGCCAGCAGCTTCGGGGCCGGGTTTGGAGGAAACACCATATATTTT. Its translation: CASSFGAGFGGNTIYF.

The V call is TRBV25-1, the J call TRBJ1-6; D call uncertain. This CDR3 comprises 12 residues. Germline-derived CDR1 and CDR2 are MGHDK and SYGVNS. With 6 bases removed from V and 9 bases from J, the gap between germline ends came to 9 bases. CDR3 nucleotide sequence: TGTGCCAGCAGCCAATTTGGTTCACCCCTCCACTTT. It encodes CASSQFGSPLHF.